The 30 T cell receptor beta chains reported below all come from one sample, sequenced in a study of cytomegalovirus exposure and HLA in healthy donors. This table comes from immunoSEQ multiplex PCR, and its TCRdb copy is limited to in-frame clones, with some not included. The sample holds 55,000 to 75,000 clones, over 80% seen once. The sequenced material came from PBMCs. These receptors all come from a man aged 18 to 30 in good health and CMV-seronegative.

The V gene is TRBV5-1, the J gene TRBJ1-2; a weak D match, TRBD1 (5 bases). CDR1 SGHRS and CDR2 YFSETQ come from the germline V gene. The CDR3 length is 15 residues. V was shortened by 0 bases and J by 2 bases, with 11 bases between the two germline ends. The CDR3 DNA is TGCGCCAGCAGCTTGGGTGCGACAGCCAACTATGGCTACACCTTC. This encodes CASSLGATANYGYTF.

The sample holds a few counts of this clone. V is TRBV25-1 and J is TRBJ1-2; no clear D. V was pared by 4 bases and J by 3 bases, with 9 bases between. The germline CDR1 and CDR2 sequences are MGHDK and SYGVNS. This CDR3 is built from 13 residues. In DNA form, the CDR3 reads TGTGCCAGCAGTGTAAGTCCGGACTATGGCTACACCTTC. It is translated as CASSVSPDYGYTF.

The CDR3 protein is CASSKVDRDGGELFF. The DNA for the CDR3 is TGCGCCAGCAGCAAAGTCGACAGGGATGGCGGGGAGCTGTTTTTT. The V and J genes are TRBV4-3 and TRBJ2-2; 7 bases align to TRBD1. Germline lookup yields CDR1 LGHNA and CDR2 YSLEER. CDR3 length: 15 amino acids. V dropped 5 bases and J dropped 7; count of bases not matched to a gene: 10.

The gene calls are TRBV7-8 and TRBJ1-3, with 9 bases that match TRBD1. The germline gives CDR1 SGHVS, CDR2 FQNEAQ. Unmatched junction bases numbered 6, after V lost 0 bases and J lost 0 bases. The CDR3 sequence is 18 residues long. CDR3 DNA: TGTGCCAGCAGCTTAGCGCTTGGACAGGGGAGCTCTGGAAACACCATATATTTT. Translation: CASSLALGQGSSGNTIYF.

This sequence joins TRBV7-9 and TRBJ2-6; a weak D match, TRBD2 (5 bases). Trimming removed 4 bases at V and 0 bases at J, with 13 bases between. The V gene's germline CDR1 is SEHNR and CDR2 FQNEAQ (reference sequence). The CDR3 is 17 residues long. The CDR3 loop is CASSSQLGDSGANVLTF. The CDR3 DNA is TGTGCCAGCAGCTCTCAACTAGGTGACTCTGGGGCCAACGTCCTGACTTTC.

This rearrangement joins TRBV21-1 to TRBJ2-5; the table calls TRBD1, which could not be checked here. TRBV21-1 is annotated as a pseudogene. The CDR3 is 14 residues long. The CDR3 DNA reads TGTGCCAGCAGCAATAGTTGGGGGCGAGTGACCCAGTACTTC. It codes for CASSNSWGRVTQYF.

The rearrangement uses TRBV5-4 and TRBJ1-4, with 8 bases aligning to TRBD1. V gave up 4 bases and J gave up 8 bases; unmatched junction bases: 16. Germline V gene data show CDR1 as SGHNT and CDR2 as YYREEE (reference sequence). This CDR3 has 17 residues. CDR3 coding DNA: TGTGCCAGCAGCCCCAGCAATCAGGGGGCGTTTCGGGAAAAACTGTTTTTT. This codes for CASSPSNQGAFREKLFF.

The gene calls are TRBV27 and TRBJ2-2; 9 nucleotides line up with TRBD1. The length of the CDR3 is 16 residues. The V segment lost 6 bases and the J segment 3 bases; nucleotides outside the gene matches: 8. CDR1 and CDR2 from the germline V gene are MNHEY and SMNVEV (reference sequence). CDR3 nucleotide sequence: TGTGCCAGCAGGGGGATGACAGGGGGGGACACCGGGGAGCTGTTTTTT. Protein sequence: CASRGMTGGDTGELFF.

As for this clone: Germline is not matched at one junction end, which may reflect a read error. The chain has TRBV4-3 and TRBJ1-4; D is ambiguous. The CDR3 length is 13 residues. CDR1 LGHNA and CDR2 YSLEER come from the germline V gene. The CDR3 loop reads CASSQDYGFSVLF. Here the CDR3 DNA reads TGCGCCAGCAGCCAAGATTATGGTTTCAGCGTCCTTTTT.

In its sample, this clone was seen once. The chain uses TRBV29-1 and TRBJ2-5; 7 nucleotides line up with TRBD2. The CDR3 is made up of 16 amino acids. The J segment lost 0 bases and the V segment lost 6 bases, leaving 13 bases of the junction unmatched. Germline CDR1 reads SQVTM; CDR2 reads ANQGSEA. The DNA for the CDR3 is TGCAGCGTCCAAGGAAGTCGGGGAGGGGACCAAGAGACCCAGTACTTC. Translating gives CSVQGSRGGDQETQYF.

This clone was seen just once. This chain uses TRBV4-3 with TRBJ2-1, with TRBD2 as a possible D gene (5 bases). From germline, CDR1 is LGHNA and CDR2 YSLEER. Trimming shortened V by 1 base and J by 1 base, and 14 bases separated the two germline ends. There are 17 residues in the CDR3. The CDR3 DNA reads as TGCGCCAGCAGCCAAGTTCTTGAGGGCCGGTCCTACAATGAGCAGTTCTTC. Its translation: CASSQVLEGRSYNEQFF.

The chain links TRBV5-4 to TRBJ2-2; 10 nucleotides align to TRBD2. In germline, CDR1 is SGHNT, CDR2 YYREEE (reference sequence). Trimming at V came to 1 base and at J to 6 bases, leaving 6 bases not matched to a gene. CDR3 length: 16 amino acids. CDR3 sequence: CASSLFLAGGSGELFF. The CDR3 region has the DNA TGTGCCAGCAGCTTGTTCTTAGCGGGAGGTTCCGGGGAGCTGTTTTTT.

This rearrangement joins TRBV28 to TRBJ2-3; 7 nucleotides line up with TRBD2. J lost 3 bases, V lost 2 bases, and 5 bases had no gene match. The CDR3 runs 15 residues. Germline CDR1 and CDR2: MDHEN and SYDVKM. The DNA for the CDR3 is TGTGCCAGCAGTTTAGGCGGGAGATCGACAGATACGCAGTATTTT. Translation gives CASSLGGRSTDTQYF.

The chain uses TRBV5-5 and TRBJ2-7, with a tentative D call TRBD2 (6 bases). This CDR3 is built from 13 residues. V lost 5 bases and J lost 6, with 15 bases in between. Germline V gene sequence: CDR1 SGHKS, CDR2 YYEKEE (reference sequence). This CDR3 reads CASRGSRGGEQYF. The CDR3 DNA sequence: TGTGCCAGCAGGGGGAGTAGGGGAGGCGAGCAGTACTTC.

The chain's CDR3 is CASSQVAGARAETQYF. The CDR3 DNA sequence: TGCGCCAGCAGCCAAGTAGCGGGAGCCCGTGCGGAGACCCAGTACTTC. The genes are TRBV4-3 and TRBJ2-5; 9 nucleotides agree with TRBD2. CDR3 length equals 16 residues. The junction had 8 bases not matched to a gene; V was cut back by 1 base and J by 5 bases. Germline V CDR1 and CDR2: LGHNA, YSLEER.

V and J are TRBV6-5 and TRBJ2-7; 7 bases line up with TRBD2. With 8 bases clipped from V and 0 bases from J, the junction kept 4 bases outside the gene matches. CDR1 and CDR2 (germline): MNHEY, SVGAGI. The CDR3 extends over 13 amino acids. The CDR3 is CASSWTSSYEQYF. CDR3 nucleotide sequence: TGTGCCAGCTCCTGGACTAGCTCCTACGAGCAGTACTTC.

The chain couples TRBV4-3 to TRBJ2-2; D is possibly TRBD1 (6 bases). This CDR3 contains 15 residues. Germline CDR1 LGHNA, CDR2 YSLEER. The V and J ends lost 4 bases and 0 bases respectively, with 9 bases between them. The CDR3 region has the DNA TGCGCCAGCAGCCTCGGGACACCGAACACCGGGGAGCTGTTTTTT. It encodes CASSLGTPNTGELFF.

The chain has TRBV27 and TRBJ2-1; TRBD2 agrees at 9 bases. The CDR3 has 15 residues. With 2 bases clipped from V and 7 bases from J, the junction kept 6 bases outside the gene matches. Germline V gives CDR1 MNHEY, CDR2 SMNVEV (reference sequence). The CDR3 sequence: CASSLSLAGLNEQFF. The DNA of the CDR3 is TGTGCCAGCAGTTTAAGTCTAGCGGGATTAAATGAGCAGTTCTTC.

This rearrangement joins TRBV4-3 to TRBJ1-5; maybe TRBD1 (5 bases). V lost 4 bases and J lost 6, with 19 bases in between. The CDR3 runs to 16 residues. Germline lookup yields CDR1 LGHNA and CDR2 YSLEER. The CDR3 DNA reads TGCGCCAGCAGCCCAAAGTTTCGGGGGTCGGGTCAGCCCCAGCATTTT. It specifies CASSPKFRGSGQPQHF.

The V call is TRBV7-9, the J call TRBJ1-5; D is ambiguous. Germline assignment: CDR1 SEHNR and CDR2 FQNEAQ (reference sequence). The CDR3 is 12 residues long. Deletions cut 5 bases from V and 0 bases from J, with 2 bases between. The CDR3 here is CASSLSNQPQHF. The CDR3 DNA is TGTGCCAGCAGCCTTAGCAATCAGCCCCAGCATTTT.

The chain has TRBV30 and TRBJ2-7; D is possibly TRBD2 (6 bases). The CDR3 consists of 15 residues. Germline CDR1 GTSNPN, CDR2 SVGIG (reference sequence). V dropped 3 bases and J dropped 3 bases, with 18 bases sitting between them. CDR3 amino acids: CAWRAGPGLFYEQYF. The CDR3 nucleotides read TGTGCCTGGAGAGCCGGGCCGGGACTCTTCTACGAGCAGTACTTC.

CDR3 nucleotides: TGTGCCAGCAGTACCCCGGCAGGAGGCTCATACGAGCAGTACTTC. Protein: CASSTPAGGSYEQYF. The chain is built from TRBV28 and TRBJ2-7, with a weak D call TRBD2 (5 bases). Trimming removed 5 bases at V and 4 bases at J, with 18 bases between. The V gene's germline CDR1 is MDHEN and CDR2 SYDVKM. The CDR3 length is 15 residues.

The chain uses TRBV6-5 and TRBJ2-5; TRBD1 agrees at 7 bases. V was clipped by 0 bases and J by 5 bases; unmatched bases: 6. This CDR3 is built from 15 residues. Germline V gene lookup returns CDR1 MNHEY and CDR2 SVGAGI. CDR3 sequence (DNA): TGTGCCAGCAGTTACTCGACAGGGCTTGCGGAGACCCAGTACTTC. It is translated as CASSYSTGLAETQYF.

The genes are TRBV27 and TRBJ2-7; D gene unclear. Per germline, CDR1 MNHEY and CDR2 SMNVEV (reference sequence). Trimming pared 2 bases from V and 3 bases from J, leaving 8 bases between. The CDR3 covers 13 residues. CDR3 in amino acids: CASSLVSGYEQYF. CDR3 nucleotide sequence: TGTGCCAGCAGTTTAGTGTCCGGCTACGAGCAGTACTTC.

CDR3 sequence: CASSSAGRGYNEQFF. The CDR3 region has the DNA TGTGCCAGCAGCTCGGCAGGGCGGGGCTACAATGAGCAGTTCTTC. This chain joins TRBV7-2 and TRBJ2-1; tentative D call: TRBD2 (6 bases). V dropped 4 bases and J dropped 3 bases, with 13 bases sitting between them. The length of the CDR3 is 15 residues. Germline CDR1 and CDR2: SGHTA and FQGNSA.

V is TRBV19 and J is TRBJ1-5; the match to TRBD1 covers 8 bases. After removal of 5 bases from V and 5 bases from J, the junction contained 5 bases not matched to a gene. This CDR3 region has 14 residues. Germline V gives CDR1 LNHDA, CDR2 SQIVND (reference sequence). In nucleotides, the CDR3 is TGTGCCAGTAGTGGGACAGGATTAGATCAGCCCCAGCATTTT. Residues: CASSGTGLDQPQHF.

V gene TRBV5-1 combines with J gene TRBJ2-7; TRBD1 aligns across 9 bases. The V gene end was trimmed by 6 bases and the J gene end by 3 bases; junction bases not matched to a gene: 22. From germline, CDR1 is SGHRS and CDR2 YFSETQ. The CDR3 contains 19 residues. CDR3 nucleotide sequence: TGCGCCAGCACCTTACTCCCGGGACAGGGCCCTCTAAGCCTCTACGAGCAGTACTTC. Translation: CASTLLPGQGPLSLYEQYF.

This chain uses TRBV9 with TRBJ2-3, with 15 bases aligning to TRBD2. J gave up 1 base and V 4 bases, and 13 bases lay outside the gene matches. The CDR3 is 20 amino acids. The V gene's germline CDR1 is SGDLS and CDR2 YYNGEE. CDR3 sequence: CASSLGTGTSGRFGTDTQYF. CDR3 sequence (DNA): TGTGCCAGCAGCCTCGGAACCGGGACTAGCGGGAGGTTTGGCACAGATACGCAGTATTTT.

The gene calls are TRBV7-8 and TRBJ2-5, with D maybe TRBD2 (6 bases). Trimming removed 1 base at V and 5 bases at J, with 17 bases between. The CDR3 runs 16 residues. The germline gives CDR1 SGHVS, CDR2 FQNEAQ. The CDR3 reads CASSLVSGSGGETQYF. In DNA, the CDR3 is TGTGCCAGCAGCTTAGTTTCCGGGAGTGGTGGTGAGACCCAGTACTTC.

This clone has a single count. CDR3 nucleotides: TGTGCCATCAGGGCAATAGCGGGGTATGCGAATGAGCAGTTCTTC. Its protein is CAIRAIAGYANEQFF. The rearrangement links TRBV10-3 to TRBJ2-1, with 8 bases identical to TRBD2. The CDR3 is 15 amino acids. Germline CDR1 reads ENHRY; CDR2 reads SYGVKD. The J segment lost 7 bases and the V segment lost 6 bases, leaving 11 bases of the junction unmatched.